This T cell receptor (beta chain) was documented in a study of blood T cells in healthy people across ages. For the second PCR, which ran for 7 to 11 cycles, a sample-barcoded 5' primer and a J-beta primer mix were used. Each cDNA molecule was tagged by a template-switch adaptor that had 12 random nucleotides. TCRdb reprocessed the 5' RACE reads with MiXCR, giving one entry per CDR3 protein. This table has about a million distinct CDR3 sequences, roughly 50% appearing once. The CDR3 spans 14 residues. Germline-derived CDR1 and CDR2 are MNHNY and SVGAGI (reference sequence). Trimming pared 2 bases from V and 2 bases from J, leaving 8 bases between. Remarks on this clonotype: Its antigen is as yet unknown.

General observations from the study: Because sorting was not performed, PBMCs prevented conclusive naive versus antigen-experienced comparison.

The clonotype was recovered from a woman aged 60-75 years in good health. Specimen: blood. The rearrangement uses TRBV6-6 and TRBJ2-3; no clear D gene. CDR3 sequence: CASSYDGPTDTQYF. The CDR3 region has the DNA TGTGCCAGCAGTTACGACGGGCCCACAGATACGCAGTATTTT.